These T cell receptor beta chains were read from a single sample in a study of blood T cell repertoires in COVID-19. Here immunoSEQ multiplex PCR was the method, and the copy in TCRdb shows in-frame clones only, minus some. The sample lists over 20,000 clones; over 75% were seen once. The specimen sequenced was peripheral blood. The receptors come from a man in his fifties or sixties with active COVID-19. CDR3s include the opening cysteine and the closing phenylalanine or tryptophan. D genes are given only for firm matches. Not all rows give a size; the values are once, few, many and, for expanded clones, a class.

cdr3_nt	cdr3_aa	v_call	j_call	d_call	clone_size
TGCACCAGCGTTCCTAGCGGATCCCACGAGCAGTACTTC	CTSVPSGSHEQYF	TRBV1	TRBJ2-7	-	-
TGTGCCATCAGTGAGAGTATTGGGACAGGAGGAGATACGCAGTATTTT	CAISESIGTGGDTQYF	TRBV10-3	TRBJ2-3	TRBD1	-
TGCGCCAGCAGCCATGATGTAGGGGAGAACACTGAAGCTTTCTTT	CASSHDVGENTEAFF	TRBV4-3	TRBJ1-1	-	-
TGTGCCTGGAAACAAGCAGGGGGAGAGACCCAGTACTTC	CAWKQAGGETQYF	TRBV30	TRBJ2-5	TRBD1	-
TGTGCTAGTGGTTTGATAAGCGGCACTGAAGCTTTCTTT	CASGLISGTEAFF	TRBV12-5	TRBJ1-1	-	few
TGTGCCAGCAGCCAAGTCGGTCCGGGGGTGAATGAAAAACTGTTTTTT	CASSQVGPGVNEKLFF	TRBV3-1/TRBV3-2	TRBJ1-4	-	-
TGTGCCAGCAGATATGACTTGACAGATACGCAGTATTTT	CASRYDLTDTQYF	TRBV27	TRBJ2-3	-	once
TGTGCCAGCACCCCTAACAATGAGCAGTTCTTC	CASTPNNEQFF	TRBV9	TRBJ2-1	-	-
TGTGCCAGCATGAGCGACGGCTACACCTTC	CASMSDGYTF	TRBV6-5	TRBJ1-2	-	once
TGCGCCAGCAGCCTTTCCTTGACAGGGATATATGGCTACACCTTC	CASSLSLTGIYGYTF	TRBV4-3	TRBJ1-2	TRBD1	-
TGTGCCAGCAGCTTAGACGGATCATGGACTTATGGCTACACCTTC	CASSLDGSWTYGYTF	TRBV7-2	TRBJ1-2	-	-
TGCGCCAGCAGCTCCCAGACAGGAGTGAACACTGAAGCTTTCTTT	CASSSQTGVNTEAFF	TRBV5-1	TRBJ1-1	-	-
TGTGCCTGGAACCGGGACACCTCTGGGGCCAACGTCCTGACTTTC	CAWNRDTSGANVLTF	TRBV30	TRBJ2-6	-	-
TGTGCCAGCAGCCCTGAGGGACAGAACACCGGGGAGCTGTTTTTT	CASSPEGQNTGELFF	TRBV3-1/TRBV3-2	TRBJ2-2	-	-
TGCGCCAGCAGCTTCACTAGCGGGGGGTACAATGAGCAGTTCTTC	CASSFTSGGYNEQFF	TRBV5-1	TRBJ2-1	TRBD2	-
TGCGCCAGCAGCTTGGACGGGACCGGGGAGCTGTTTTTT	CASSLDGTGELFF	TRBV5-1	TRBJ2-2	-	-
TGTGCCAGCAGCTTGGGGCAATCGACCTACGAGCAGTACTTC	CASSLGQSTYEQYF	TRBV7-9	TRBJ2-7	-	-
TGTGCCAGCAGTTCCGTGTGGAACACTGAAGCTTTCTTT	CASSSVWNTEAFF	TRBV27	TRBJ1-1	-	once
TGTGCCAGCAGCTTCACAGGGCGGACTGAAGCTTTCTTT	CASSFTGRTEAFF	TRBV7-9	TRBJ1-1	-	-
TGTGCCAGCAGCCAAGATCCTTCGACTGAAGCTTTCTTT	CASSQDPSTEAFF	TRBV14	TRBJ1-1	-	-
TGCGCCAGCAGCCTGGGGTGGGGCCACGAGCAGTACTTC	CASSLGWGHEQYF	TRBV5-1	TRBJ2-7	-	-
TGTGCCAGCAGCCGGAGAGGGGGCAGCGGCTATGGCTACACCTTC	CASSRRGGSGYGYTF	TRBV5-6	TRBJ1-2	TRBD1	-